This T cell receptor beta chain was observed in a study of CD8 T cells in Susac syndrome. The V end lost 3 bases, the J end lost 6 bases, and 9 bases lay between the germline ends. The germline V gene encodes CDR1 DFQATT and CDR2 SNEGSKA (reference sequence). CDR3 size: 11 residues. Random hexamers primed reverse transcription of 0.5 to 1 ug RNA. MiXCR was run by TCRdb on the immunoSEQ multiplex PCR reads, yielding one entry per CDR3 protein. The repertoire holds a few hundred thousand distinct CDR3 sequences, approximately 95% seen once, with 0.095% in the top ten. The clonotype was recovered from a human donor with multiple sclerosis. The chain is built from TRBV20-1 and TRBJ2-7; D unresolved. Sequencing was done on a sample of CD4+ T cells from PBMCs. For the CDR3, the DNA is TGCAGTGCTAGCTCTAGTCTCGAGCAGTACTTC. It yields the protein CSASSSLEQYF.